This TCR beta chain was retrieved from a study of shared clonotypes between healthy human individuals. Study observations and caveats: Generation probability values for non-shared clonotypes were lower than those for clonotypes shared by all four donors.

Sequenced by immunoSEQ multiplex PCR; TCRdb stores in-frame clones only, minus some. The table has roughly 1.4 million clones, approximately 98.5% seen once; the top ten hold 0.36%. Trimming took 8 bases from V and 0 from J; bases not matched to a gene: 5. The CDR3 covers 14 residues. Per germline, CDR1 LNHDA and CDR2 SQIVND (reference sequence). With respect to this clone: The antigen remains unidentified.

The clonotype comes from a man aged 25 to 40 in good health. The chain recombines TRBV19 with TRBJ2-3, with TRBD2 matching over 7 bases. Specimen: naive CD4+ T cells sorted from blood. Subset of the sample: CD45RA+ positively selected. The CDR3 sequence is CASAGDYSTDTQYF. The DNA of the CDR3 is TGTGCCAGTGCCGGGGACTATAGCACAGATACGCAGTATTTT.